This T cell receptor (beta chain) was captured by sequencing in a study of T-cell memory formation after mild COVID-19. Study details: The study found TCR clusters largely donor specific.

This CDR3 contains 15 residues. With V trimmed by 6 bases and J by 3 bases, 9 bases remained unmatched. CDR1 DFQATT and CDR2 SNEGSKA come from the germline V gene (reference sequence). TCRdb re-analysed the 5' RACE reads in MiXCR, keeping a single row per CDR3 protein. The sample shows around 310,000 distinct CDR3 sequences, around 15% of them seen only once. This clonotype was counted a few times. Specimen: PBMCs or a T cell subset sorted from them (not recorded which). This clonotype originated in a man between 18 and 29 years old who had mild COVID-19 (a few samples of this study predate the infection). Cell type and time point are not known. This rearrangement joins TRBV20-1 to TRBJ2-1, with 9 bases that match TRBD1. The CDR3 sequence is CSANVGQGSYNEQFF. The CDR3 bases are TGCAGTGCCAATGTGGGACAGGGAAGCTACAATGAGCAGTTCTTC.